The 10 T cell receptor beta chains presented below share a single source sample, sequenced in a study of CD8 T cells in ankylosing spondylitis. TCRdb reanalysed the 5' RACE reads using MiXCR and keeps one entry per CDR3 protein. The sample includes some 800,000 distinct CDR3 sequences, about 12% of them seen just once. Broader study findings: A motif of 7 to 9 highly homologous TCR beta variants was seen as apparently characteristic of ankylosing spondylitis blood.

These receptors' antigens are unknown. Sequenced material: blood, either unsorted or a sorted T cell fraction (not recorded which). The receptors here all came from a male donor with ankylosing spondylitis.

The V and J genes are TRBV7-2 and TRBJ2-7; 11 bases match TRBD1. CDR1 and CDR2 (germline): SGHTA, FQGNSA. The CDR3 contains 13 residues. The ends lost 5 bases at V and 9 bases at J; junction bases unmatched: 6. The CDR3 protein is CASSPRTGGGQYF. CDR3 bases: TGTGCCAGCAGCCCCCGGACAGGGGGCGGGCAGTACTTC. The full variable domain, completed using reference TRBV7-2 and TRBJ2-7, is GAGVSQSPSNKVTEKGKDVELRCDPISGHTALYWYRQSLGQGLEFLIYFQGNSAPDKSGLPSDRFSAERTGGSVSTLTIQRTQQEDSAVYLCASSPRTGGGQYFGPGTRLTVT.

The gene calls are TRBV20-1 and TRBJ2-2, with a possible D match to TRBD2 (5 bases). This CDR3 has 13 residues. Per the germline V gene, CDR1 is DFQATT and CDR2 is SNEGSKA (reference sequence). Trimming removed 6 bases from V and 6 bases from J, with 14 bases in between. The CDR3 protein is CSAPDSQSGELFF. The CDR3 nucleotides are TGCAGTGCCCCGGACTCGCAGTCCGGGGAGCTGTTTTTT.

The table lists this clonotype with a few counts. The chain is built from TRBV28 and TRBJ2-7, with TRBD2 identical over 8 bases. This CDR3 region has 16 residues. The V gene's germline CDR1 is MDHEN and CDR2 SYDVKM. Trimming took 2 bases from V and 4 from J; bases not matched to a gene: 10. CDR3 amino acids: CASSLLRLAGGYEQYF. CDR3 coding DNA: TGTGCCAGCAGTTTACTCCGACTGGCGGGAGGTTACGAGCAGTACTTC.

This chain links TRBV6-1 with TRBJ2-7, with 11 bases matching TRBD2. CDR1 MNHNS and CDR2 SASEGT come from the germline V gene. Unmatched junction bases numbered 9, after V lost 6 bases and J lost 2 bases. This CDR3 contains 16 residues. CDR3 protein: CASRRTRLAGTYEQYF. The DNA of the CDR3 is TGTGCCAGCAGACGAACCCGACTAGCGGGAACCTACGAGCAGTACTTC.

The J gene is TRBJ1-5, the V gene TRBV7-2; D gene uncertain. The CDR3 sequence is 12 residues long. Germline V gene lookup returns CDR1 SGHTA and CDR2 FQGNSA. V was clipped by 5 bases and J by 7 bases, with 9 bases between them. CDR3 bases: TGTGCCAGCAGCCCCATCGGGCAGCCCCAGCATTTT. It specifies CASSPIGQPQHF.

Only a few counts were recorded for this clonotype. The J gene is TRBJ1-1, the V gene TRBV5-5; tentative D call: TRBD1 (5 bases). Germline assignment: CDR1 SGHKS and CDR2 YYEKEE (reference sequence). This CDR3 is 15 amino acids long. Trimming stripped 9 bases from V and 0 bases from J, with 18 bases between. The CDR3 nucleotides are TGTGCCAATCCTGACGGGGACGACATGAACACTGAAGCTTTCTTT. Residues: CANPDGDDMNTEAFF.

The chain combines TRBV7-3 with TRBJ2-1; 8 bases map to TRBD2. V was pared by 6 bases and J by 3 bases, with 1 base of the junction left unmatched. Germline V gene sequence: CDR1 SGHTA, CDR2 FQGTGA. CDR3 size: 13 residues. The CDR3 here is CASSAGGYNEQFF. The CDR3 DNA follows: TGTGCCAGCAGTGCGGGGGGCTACAATGAGCAGTTCTTC.

This clonotype was detected many times. J is TRBJ2-2 and V is TRBV7-2; tentatively, D is TRBD1 (5 bases). Trimming stripped 6 bases from V and 0 bases from J, with 11 bases between. Germline CDR1 SGHTA, CDR2 FQGNSA. This CDR3 region has 15 residues. The CDR3 coding sequence is TGTGCCAGCAGGCTAGGGGTCGCGAACACCGGGGAGCTGTTTTTT. Its translation: CASRLGVANTGELFF.

The CDR3 coding sequence is TGCAGTGCTAGGGAGGGGGGGGCAATCTACTATGGCTACACCTTC. Its protein product is CSAREGGAIYYGYTF. V gene TRBV20-1 combines with J gene TRBJ1-2; TRBD1 is a possible D gene (6 bases). V was pared by 3 bases and J by 3 bases, with 17 bases between. The germline V gene encodes CDR1 DFQATT and CDR2 SNEGSKA (reference sequence). There are 15 residues in the CDR3.

The chain couples TRBV7-2 to TRBJ2-2; TRBD1 matches at 7 bases. The J segment lost 7 bases and the V segment lost 5 bases, leaving 10 bases of the junction unmatched. The CDR3 runs 15 residues. Per the germline V gene, CDR1 is SGHTA and CDR2 is FQGNSA. In DNA, the CDR3 is TGTGCCAGCAGCACCCAGACAGGGTTGGGCGGGGAGCTGTTTTTT. It codes for CASSTQTGLGGELFF.